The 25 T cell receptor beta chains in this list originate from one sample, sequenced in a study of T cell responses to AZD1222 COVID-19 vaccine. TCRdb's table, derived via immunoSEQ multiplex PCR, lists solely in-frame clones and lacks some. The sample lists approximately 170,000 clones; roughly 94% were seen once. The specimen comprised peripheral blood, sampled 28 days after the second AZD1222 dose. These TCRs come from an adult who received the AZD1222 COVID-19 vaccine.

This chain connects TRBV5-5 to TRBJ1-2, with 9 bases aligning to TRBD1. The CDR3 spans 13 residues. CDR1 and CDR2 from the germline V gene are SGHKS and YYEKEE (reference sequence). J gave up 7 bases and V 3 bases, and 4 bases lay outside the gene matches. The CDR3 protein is CASSSRDRVGYTF. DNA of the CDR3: TGTGCCAGCAGCTCCCGGGACAGGGTTGGCTACACCTTC.

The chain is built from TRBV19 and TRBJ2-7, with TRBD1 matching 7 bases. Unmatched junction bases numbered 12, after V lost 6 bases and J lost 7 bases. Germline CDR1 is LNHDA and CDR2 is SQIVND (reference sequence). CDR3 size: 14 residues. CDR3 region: CASSTGAVDLEQYF. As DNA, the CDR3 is TGTGCCAGTAGCACAGGGGCTGTGGACTTGGAGCAGTACTTC. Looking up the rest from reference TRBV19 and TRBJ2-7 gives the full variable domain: DGGITQSPKYLFRKEGQNVTLSCEQNLNHDAMYWYRQDPGQGLRLIYYSQIVNDFQKGDIAEGYSVSREKKESFPLTVTSAQKNPTAFYLCASSTGAVDLEQYFGPGTRLTVT.

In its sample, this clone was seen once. The chain's CDR3 is CASSLYHWDSGANVLTF. The CDR3 bases are TGTGCCAGCAGTTTATACCATTGGGACTCTGGGGCCAACGTCCTGACTTTC. The rearrangement links TRBV27 to TRBJ2-6; D remains unclear. The CDR3 spans 17 residues. Germline V lookup: CDR1 MNHEY, CDR2 SMNVEV (reference sequence). V lost 1 base, J lost 0 bases, and 10 bases lay in between.

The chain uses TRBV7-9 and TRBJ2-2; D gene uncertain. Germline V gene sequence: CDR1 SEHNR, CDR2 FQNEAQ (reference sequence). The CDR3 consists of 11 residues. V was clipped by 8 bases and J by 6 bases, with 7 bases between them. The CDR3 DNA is TGTGCCAGCCAGAGAGCCGGGGAGCTGTTTTTT. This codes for CASQRAGELFF.

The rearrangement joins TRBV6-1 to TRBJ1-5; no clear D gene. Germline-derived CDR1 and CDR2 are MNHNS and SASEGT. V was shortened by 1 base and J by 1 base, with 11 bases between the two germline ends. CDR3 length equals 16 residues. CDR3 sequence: CASSEGSPYSNQPQHF. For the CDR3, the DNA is TGTGCCAGCAGTGAAGGTTCCCCTTACAGCAATCAGCCCCAGCATTTT.

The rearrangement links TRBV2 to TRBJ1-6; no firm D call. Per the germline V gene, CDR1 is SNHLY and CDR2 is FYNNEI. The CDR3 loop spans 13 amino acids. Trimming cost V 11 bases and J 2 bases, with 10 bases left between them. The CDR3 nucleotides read TGTGCCGTTACACAGACCTATAATTCACCCCTCCACTTT. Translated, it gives CAVTQTYNSPLHF.

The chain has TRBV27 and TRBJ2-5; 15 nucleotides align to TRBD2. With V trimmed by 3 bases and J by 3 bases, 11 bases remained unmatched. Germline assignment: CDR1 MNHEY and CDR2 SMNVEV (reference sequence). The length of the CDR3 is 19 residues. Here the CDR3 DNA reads TGTGCCAGCAGTTTCCGTCGGACTAGCGGGAGGGAATGGGAAGAGACCCAGTACTTC. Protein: CASSFRRTSGREWEETQYF.

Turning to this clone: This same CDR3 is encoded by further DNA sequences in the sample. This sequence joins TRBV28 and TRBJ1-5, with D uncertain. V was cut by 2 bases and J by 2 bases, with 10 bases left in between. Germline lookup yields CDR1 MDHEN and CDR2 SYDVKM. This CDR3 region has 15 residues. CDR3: CASSLAGGGNQPQHF. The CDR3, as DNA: TGTGCCAGCAGTTTAGCAGGTGGAGGCAATCAGCCCCAGCATTTT.

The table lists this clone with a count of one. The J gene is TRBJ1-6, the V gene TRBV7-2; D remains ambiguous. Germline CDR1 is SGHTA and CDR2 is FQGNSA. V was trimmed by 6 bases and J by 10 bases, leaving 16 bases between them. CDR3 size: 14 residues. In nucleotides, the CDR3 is TGTGCCAGCAGAGCCTCGGGGTTTAGCTCACCCCTCCACTTT. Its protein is CASRASGFSSPLHF.

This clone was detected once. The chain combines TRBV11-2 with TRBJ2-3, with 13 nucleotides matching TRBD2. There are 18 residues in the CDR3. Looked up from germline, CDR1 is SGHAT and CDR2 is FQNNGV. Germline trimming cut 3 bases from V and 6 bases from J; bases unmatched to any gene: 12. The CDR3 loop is CASSLGGLAGLALDTQYF. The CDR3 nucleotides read TGTGCCAGCAGCTTGGGGGGACTAGCGGGATTGGCTTTGGATACGCAGTATTTT.

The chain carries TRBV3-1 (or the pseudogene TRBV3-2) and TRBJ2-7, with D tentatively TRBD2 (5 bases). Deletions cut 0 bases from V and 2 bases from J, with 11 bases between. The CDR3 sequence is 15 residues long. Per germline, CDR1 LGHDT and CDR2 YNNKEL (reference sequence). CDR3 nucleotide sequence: TGTGCCAGCAGCCAAGATCTTTGGGGAGCCTACGAGCAGTACTTC. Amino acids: CASSQDLWGAYEQYF.

The CDR3 DNA reads as TGTGCCAGCAGTTTAACCTACGGGAGGCCCCTCCACTTT. Translated, it gives CASSLTYGRPLHF. The chain joins TRBV28 to TRBJ1-6; D gene unclear. This CDR3 contains 13 residues. The germline CDR1 and CDR2 sequences are MDHEN and SYDVKM. The V end was cut by 2 bases, the J end by 13 bases, with 12 bases between.

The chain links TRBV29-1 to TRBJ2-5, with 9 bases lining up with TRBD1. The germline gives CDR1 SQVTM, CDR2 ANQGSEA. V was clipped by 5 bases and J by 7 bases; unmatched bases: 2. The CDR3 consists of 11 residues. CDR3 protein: CSVPDRGTQYF. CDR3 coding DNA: TGCAGCGTTCCGGACAGGGGGACCCAGTACTTC.

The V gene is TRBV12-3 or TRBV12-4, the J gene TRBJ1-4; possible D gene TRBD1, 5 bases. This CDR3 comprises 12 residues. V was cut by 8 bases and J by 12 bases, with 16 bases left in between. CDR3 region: CASGPGRGELFF. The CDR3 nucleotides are TGTGCCAGCGGGCCAGGGCGGGGGGAACTGTTTTTT.

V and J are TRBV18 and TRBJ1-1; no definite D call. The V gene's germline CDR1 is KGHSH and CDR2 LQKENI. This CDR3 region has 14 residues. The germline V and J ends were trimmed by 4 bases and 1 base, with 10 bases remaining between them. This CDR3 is CASSLDGRNTEAFF. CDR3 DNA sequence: TGTGCCAGCTCACTCGACGGGCGGAACACTGAAGCTTTCTTT.

CDR3 sequence: CASSYSSGTYNYGYTF. The DNA for the CDR3 is TGTGCCAGCAGTTACTCTTCCGGGACGTATAACTATGGCTACACCTTC. The chain links TRBV6-5 to TRBJ1-2; D might be TRBD1 (5 bases). Trimming shortened V by 0 bases and J by 1 base, and 12 bases separated the two germline ends. The CDR3 totals 16 residues. The germline CDR1 and CDR2 sequences are MNHEY and SVGAGI.

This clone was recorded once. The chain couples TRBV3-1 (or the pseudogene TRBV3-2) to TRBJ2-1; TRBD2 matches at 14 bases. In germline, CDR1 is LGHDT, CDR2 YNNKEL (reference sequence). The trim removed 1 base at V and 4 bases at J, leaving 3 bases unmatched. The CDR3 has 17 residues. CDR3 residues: CASSQGGLAGAYNEQFF. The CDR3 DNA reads TGTGCCAGCAGCCAAGGGGGACTAGCGGGGGCGTACAATGAGCAGTTCTTC.

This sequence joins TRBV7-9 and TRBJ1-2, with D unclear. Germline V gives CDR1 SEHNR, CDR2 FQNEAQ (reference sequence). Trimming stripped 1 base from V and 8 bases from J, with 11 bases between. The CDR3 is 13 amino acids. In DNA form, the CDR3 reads TGTGCCAGCAGCTTAGGGCAGGTTGAAGGCTACACCTTC. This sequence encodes CASSLGQVEGYTF.

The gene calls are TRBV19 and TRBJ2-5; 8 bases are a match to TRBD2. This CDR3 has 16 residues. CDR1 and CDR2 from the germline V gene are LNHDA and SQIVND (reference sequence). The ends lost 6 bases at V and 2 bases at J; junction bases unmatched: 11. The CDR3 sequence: CASSRTLTSGQETQYF. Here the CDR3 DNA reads TGTGCCAGTAGCCGAACCCTCACTAGCGGTCAAGAGACCCAGTACTTC. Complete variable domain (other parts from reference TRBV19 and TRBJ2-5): DGGITQSPKYLFRKEGQNVTLSCEQNLNHDAMYWYRQDPGQGLRLIYYSQIVNDFQKGDIAEGYSVSREKKESFPLTVTSAQKNPTAFYLCASSRTLTSGQETQYFGPGTRLLVL.

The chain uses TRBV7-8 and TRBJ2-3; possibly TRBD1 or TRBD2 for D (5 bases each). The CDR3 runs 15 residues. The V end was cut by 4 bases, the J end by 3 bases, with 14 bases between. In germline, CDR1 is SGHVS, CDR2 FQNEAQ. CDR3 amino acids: CASSSPGPETDTQYF. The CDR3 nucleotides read TGTGCCAGCAGCTCCCCGGGGCCAGAGACAGATACGCAGTATTTT.

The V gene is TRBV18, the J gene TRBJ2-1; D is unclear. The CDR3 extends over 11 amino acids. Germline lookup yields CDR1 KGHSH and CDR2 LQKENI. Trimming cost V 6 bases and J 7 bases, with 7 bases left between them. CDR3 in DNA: TGTGCCAGCTCGCAAATGAATGAGCAGTTCTTC. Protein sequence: CASSQMNEQFF.

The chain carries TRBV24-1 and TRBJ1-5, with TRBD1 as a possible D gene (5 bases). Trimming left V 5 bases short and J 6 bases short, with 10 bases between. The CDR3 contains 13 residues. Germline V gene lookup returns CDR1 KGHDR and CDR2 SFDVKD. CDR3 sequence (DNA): TGTGCCACCAGTGGCTTAGGGGTTCAGCCCCAGCATTTT. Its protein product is CATSGLGVQPQHF.

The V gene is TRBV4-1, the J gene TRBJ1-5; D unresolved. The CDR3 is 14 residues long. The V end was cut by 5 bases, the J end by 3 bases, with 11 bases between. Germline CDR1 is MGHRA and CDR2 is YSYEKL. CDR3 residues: CASSENPLNQPQHF. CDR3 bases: TGCGCCAGCAGCGAAAACCCCCTCAATCAGCCCCAGCATTTT.

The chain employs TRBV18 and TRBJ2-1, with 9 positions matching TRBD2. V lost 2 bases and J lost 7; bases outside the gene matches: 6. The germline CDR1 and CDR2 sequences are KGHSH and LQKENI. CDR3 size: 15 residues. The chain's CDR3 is CASSPRLAGRNEQFF. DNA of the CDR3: TGTGCCAGCTCACCAAGGCTAGCGGGAAGGAATGAGCAGTTCTTC.

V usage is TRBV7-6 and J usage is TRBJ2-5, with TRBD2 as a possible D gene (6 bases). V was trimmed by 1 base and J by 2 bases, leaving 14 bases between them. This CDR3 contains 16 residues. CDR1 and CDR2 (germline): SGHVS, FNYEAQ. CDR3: CASSLGGWAGQETQYF. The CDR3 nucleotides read TGTGCCAGCAGCTTAGGAGGTTGGGCGGGACAAGAGACCCAGTACTTC.